One T cell receptor (beta chain) is described in this entry. The clone's antigen remains unknown. Within one base of it there is no much larger clone, and no base qualities were kept. In the prospective study, participants were roughly 18 to 95 years old, resided in under 30 geographic areas of the United States, and were enrolled through a virtual design. Cohort assignment in the prospective study relied on participant-reported clinical history from a screening survey and a study questionnaire. Recovered participants in ImmuneRACE Cohort 3 were defined by two consecutive negative NP/OP PCR tests, clearance by a healthcare professional, or resolution of symptoms. In the prospective study, mobile phlebotomists collected whole blood, serum and a nasopharyngeal or oropharyngeal swab from each participant. Additional blood draws and questionnaires over an approximately 2-month period could optionally be provided by prospective study participants. Before DNA extraction, prospective study blood samples were shipped either frozen or at room temperature.

The sample belongs to a study of blood T cell repertoires in COVID-19 (dated by TCRdb to the early 2020s). The study in broad terms: Samples from collaborators originated in the United States, Italy and Spain and spanned both the acute and convalescent phases of COVID-19. The material from the prospective study consisted of cDNA or gDNA derived from T cells, B-cell-depleted T cells, or PBMCs. Subjects who had been exposed to COVID-19, were actively infected with it, or had recovered from it provided the deeply sampled blood TCRbeta repertoires that made up the dataset. The repertoires were released in a freely available public database meant as a resource for research on the immune response to SARS-CoV-2. Samples were obtained from the ongoing ImmuneRACE study (first 160 participants) and from over 1,000 subjects provided by 6 global collaborators. Nearly every sample came with metadata listing a de-identified subject ID, COVID-19 status, age in years and sex. Where available, HLA class I and class II types were taken from metadata supplied by the sample provider and were not determined by assay-based typing.

TCRbeta CDR3 regions were amplified from genomic DNA by means of the immunoSEQ Assay, a bias-controlled multiplex PCR. As for the original processing: The number of nucleated cells in each sample was estimated from the amplification of reference gene primers within the assay. To quantify the absolute abundance of each unique TCRbeta CDR3 rearrangement, sequence reads were collapsed and filtered. For each sample, productive Simpson clonality was calculated by taking the square root of Simpson's diversity index across productive rearrangements. TCRdb provides this immuneACCESS table in a form limited to in-frame rearrangements. Some clones are lacking; in checked studies, under half of them reflect an unresolved V gene, and why the rest are absent is not known. V and J calls and clone size follow that table, whereas D and trimming were derived from the DNA. The sample has 130,000 or so clones on record, roughly 83% of them singletons. The ten largest clones represent about 10% of the sample.

From cysteine to phenylalanine, the CDR3 is 15 amino acids long. Just the 45-base CDR3 DNA is kept, in frame starting at base 1. Trimming takes 2 bases from V and 8 bases from J, and the germline ends sit 15 bases apart. The germline V gene supplies CDR1 SGHTA and CDR2 FQGTGA. Findings and caveats that apply to the study as a whole: The amount of clinical and demographic metadata varied by source and participant and was provided uncurated.

The receptor was derived from a man in his forties or fifties who had recovered from COVID-19. The sample consisted of PBMCs or T cells enriched from blood (not recorded which). The sequence joins TRBV7-3 to TRBJ1-4; TRBD1 is possibly the D segment (5 matching bases). The CDR3 reads as follows: CASSLGGGVEEKLFF. The DNA sequence is TGTGCCAGCAGCTTAGGAGGAGGGGTGGAGGAAAAACTGTTTTTT.